The text below deals with one TCR beta chain. This sample is part of a study of blood T cell repertoires in COVID-19. Background on the study: Sites across the United States, Italy and Spain contributed samples from acute and convalescent COVID-19. PBMCs, B-cell-depleted T cells, or T cells were the source of the cDNA or gDNA that made up the material.

In the original workflow: Scientists estimated how many nucleated cells there were by amplifying reference gene primers. Here immunoSEQ multiplex PCR was the method, and the copy in TCRdb shows in-frame clones only, minus some. V and J calls and clone size are given by that table; D and trimming were obtained from the DNA. In the table there are 150,000 to 200,000 clones, approximately 85% of which are singletons. Source material: peripheral blood. This clonotype originated in a woman aged 55 to 70 with acute or convalescent COVID-19.

CDR3 nucleotide sequence: TGTGCCAGCAGCCAAGATCCCGGAGGCACAGATACGCAGTATTTT. Amino acids: CASSQDPGGTDTQYF. The V and J genes are TRBV3-1 (or the pseudogene TRBV3-2) and TRBJ2-3, with no clear D. Per germline, CDR1 LGHDT and CDR2 YNNKEL (reference sequence). V shed 0 bases and J shed 1 base, with 8 bases lying between them. CDR3 size: 15 residues.